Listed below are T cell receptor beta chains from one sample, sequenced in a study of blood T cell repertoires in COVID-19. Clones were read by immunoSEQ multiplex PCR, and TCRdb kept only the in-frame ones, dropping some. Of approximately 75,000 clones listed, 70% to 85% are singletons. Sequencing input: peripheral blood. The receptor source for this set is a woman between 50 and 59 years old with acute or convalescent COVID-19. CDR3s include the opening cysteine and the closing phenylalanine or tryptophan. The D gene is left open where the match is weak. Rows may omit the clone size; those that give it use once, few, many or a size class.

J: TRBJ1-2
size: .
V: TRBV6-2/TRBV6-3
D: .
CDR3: CASSSGTGGYTF
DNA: TGTGCCAGCAGTTCCGGGACTGGGGGCTACACCTTC

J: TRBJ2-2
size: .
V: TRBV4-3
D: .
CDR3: CASSSARVGGTGELFF
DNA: TGCGCCAGCAGCTCAGCCAGGGTAGGAGGGACCGGGGAGCTGTTTTTT

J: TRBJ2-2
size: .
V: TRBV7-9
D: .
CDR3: CASSLEGNGELFF
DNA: TGTGCCAGCAGCTTAGAGGGGAACGGGGAGCTGTTTTTT

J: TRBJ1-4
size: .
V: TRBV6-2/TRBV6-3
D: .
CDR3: CASSLIPGDYEKLFF
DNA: TGTGCCAGCAGTTTGATTCCAGGGGATTACGAAAAACTGTTTTTT

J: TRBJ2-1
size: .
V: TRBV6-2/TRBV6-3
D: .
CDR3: CASSYIASEQFF
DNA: TGTGCCAGCAGTTATATAGCGAGTGAGCAGTTCTTC

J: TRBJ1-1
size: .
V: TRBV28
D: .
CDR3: CASSLVDGYTEAFF
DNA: TGTGCCAGCAGTTTGGTCGACGGGTACACTGAAGCTTTCTTT

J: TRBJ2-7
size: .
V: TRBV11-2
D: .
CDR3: CASSLRGFEQYF
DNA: TGTGCCAGCAGCTTACGAGGGTTCGAGCAGTACTTC

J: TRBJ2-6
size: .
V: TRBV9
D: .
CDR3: CASSVTSGSGANVLTF
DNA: TGTGCCAGCAGTGTTACATCAGGCTCTGGGGCCAACGTCCTGACTTTC

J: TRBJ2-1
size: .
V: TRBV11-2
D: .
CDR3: CASSSLRGGRYNEQFF
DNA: TGTGCCAGCAGCTCCCTCCGCGGGGGCCGCTACAATGAGCAGTTCTTC

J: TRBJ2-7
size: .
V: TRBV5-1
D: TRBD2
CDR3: CASSLGGTYSYEQYF
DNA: TGCGCCAGCAGCCTGGGGGGGACTTACTCCTACGAGCAGTACTTC

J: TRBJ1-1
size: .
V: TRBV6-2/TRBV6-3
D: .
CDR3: CASSLNRDYAFF
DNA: TGTGCCAGCAGCTTGAACCGGGACTATGCTTTCTTT

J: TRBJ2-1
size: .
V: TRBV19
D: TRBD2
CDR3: CASSYRTSGRNEQFF
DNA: TGTGCCAGTAGTTATAGGACTAGCGGGAGAAATGAGCAGTTCTTC

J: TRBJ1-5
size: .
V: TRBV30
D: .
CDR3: CASTGLDQPQHF
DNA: TGTGCCTCCACAGGTCTCGATCAGCCCCAGCATTTT

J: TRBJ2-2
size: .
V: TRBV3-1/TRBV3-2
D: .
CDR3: CASSPEASVRELFF
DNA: TGTGCCAGCAGCCCGGAGGCTAGCGTGAGGGAGCTGTTTTTT

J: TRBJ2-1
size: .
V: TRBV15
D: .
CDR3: CATSRVRTGLLYNEQFF
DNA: TGTGCCACCAGCAGGGTTAGGACTGGTCTTCTCTACAATGAGCAGTTCTTC

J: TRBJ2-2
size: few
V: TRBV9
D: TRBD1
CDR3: CASSPVQGGGELFF
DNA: TGTGCCAGCAGCCCCGTACAGGGGGGAGGGGAGCTGTTTTTT

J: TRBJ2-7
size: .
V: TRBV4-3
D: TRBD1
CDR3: CASSQTGGSEQYF
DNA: TGCGCCAGCAGCCAAACAGGGGGCTCCGAGCAGTACTTC

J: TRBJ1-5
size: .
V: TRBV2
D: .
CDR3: CASSGRTTGSKPQHF
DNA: TGTGCCAGCAGTGGGAGGACCACCGGGAGTAAGCCCCAGCATTTT

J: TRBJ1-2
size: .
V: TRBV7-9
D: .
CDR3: CASSETAARAGYGYTF
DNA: TGTGCCAGCAGCGAAACGGCCGCTCGGGCAGGGTATGGCTACACCTTC

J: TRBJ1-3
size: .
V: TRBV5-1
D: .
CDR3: CASSLQGPYSGNTIYF
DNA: TGCGCCAGCAGCTTGCAGGGGCCTTACTCTGGAAACACCATATATTTT

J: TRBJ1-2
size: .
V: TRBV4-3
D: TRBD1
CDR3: CASSQGQGLAYGYTF
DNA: TGCGCCAGCAGCCAAGGACAGGGTTTAGCCTATGGCTACACCTTC

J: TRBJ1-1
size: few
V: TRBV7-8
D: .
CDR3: CASSLRGGTEAFF
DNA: TGTGCCAGCAGCTTAAGGGGGGGCACTGAAGCTTTCTTT

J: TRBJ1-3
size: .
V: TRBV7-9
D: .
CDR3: CASSLARAGNTIYF
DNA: TGTGCCAGCAGCTTAGCGAGGGCAGGAAACACCATATATTTT

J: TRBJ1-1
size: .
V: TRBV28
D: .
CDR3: CASSFPRFRVNSDTEAFF
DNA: TGTGCCAGCAGTTTCCCAAGGTTCAGGGTTAATTCGGACACTGAAGCTTTCTTT

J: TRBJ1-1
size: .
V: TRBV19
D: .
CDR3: CASSRGEGSVTEAFF
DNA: TGTGCCAGTAGTAGGGGGGAAGGGTCGGTCACTGAAGCTTTCTTT

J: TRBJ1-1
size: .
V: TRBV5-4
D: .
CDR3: CASSPRHWNTEAFF
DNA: TGTGCCAGCAGCCCGAGACACTGGAACACTGAAGCTTTCTTT

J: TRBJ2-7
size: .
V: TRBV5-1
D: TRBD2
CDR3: CASSSSGRASEQYF
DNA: TGCGCCAGCAGCTCTAGCGGGAGGGCCTCCGAGCAGTACTTC

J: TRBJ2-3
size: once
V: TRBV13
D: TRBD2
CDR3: CASSSPGLAGGPTDTQYF
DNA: TGTGCCAGCAGCTCCCCGGGACTAGCGGGAGGGCCAACAGATACGCAGTATTTT

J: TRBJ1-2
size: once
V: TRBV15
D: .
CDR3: CATSRDARQGDGYTF
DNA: TGTGCCACCAGCAGAGACGCCCGTCAAGGGGATGGCTACACCTTC

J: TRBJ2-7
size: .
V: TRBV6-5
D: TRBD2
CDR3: CASSYRTSGRMNEQYF
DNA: TGTGCCAGCAGTTATAGGACTAGCGGGAGGATGAACGAGCAGTACTTC